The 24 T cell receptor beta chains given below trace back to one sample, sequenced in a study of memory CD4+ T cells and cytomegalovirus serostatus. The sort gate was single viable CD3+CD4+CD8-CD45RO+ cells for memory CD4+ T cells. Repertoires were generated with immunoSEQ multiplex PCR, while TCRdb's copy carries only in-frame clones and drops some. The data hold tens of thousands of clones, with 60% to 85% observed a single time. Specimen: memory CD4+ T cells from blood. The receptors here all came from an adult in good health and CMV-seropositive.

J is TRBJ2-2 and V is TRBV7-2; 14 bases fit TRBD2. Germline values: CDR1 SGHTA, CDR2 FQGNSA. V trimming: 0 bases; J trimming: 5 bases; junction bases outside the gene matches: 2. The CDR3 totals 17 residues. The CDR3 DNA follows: TGTGCCAGCAGCTTAGCTGGACTAGCGGGAGGAACCGGGGAGCTGTTTTTT. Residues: CASSLAGLAGGTGELFF.

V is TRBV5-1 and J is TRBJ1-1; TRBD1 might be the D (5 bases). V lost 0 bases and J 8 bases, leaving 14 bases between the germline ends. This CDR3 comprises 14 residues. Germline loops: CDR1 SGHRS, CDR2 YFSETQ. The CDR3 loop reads CASSLVLSGGEAFF. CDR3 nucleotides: TGCGCCAGCAGCTTGGTTCTGAGTGGGGGGGAAGCTTTCTTT.

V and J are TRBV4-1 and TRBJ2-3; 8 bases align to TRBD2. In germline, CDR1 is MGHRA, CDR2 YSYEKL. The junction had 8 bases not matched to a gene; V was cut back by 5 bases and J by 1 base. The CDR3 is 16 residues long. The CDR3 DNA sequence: TGCGCCAGCAGCGCCGGGGGGGGGTACGGCACAGATACGCAGTATTTT. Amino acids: CASSAGGGYGTDTQYF.

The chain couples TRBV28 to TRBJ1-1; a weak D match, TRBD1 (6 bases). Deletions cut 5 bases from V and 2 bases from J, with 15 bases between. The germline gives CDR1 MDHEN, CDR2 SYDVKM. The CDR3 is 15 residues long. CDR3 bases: TGTGCCAGCAGTGCCTCTAAGACAGGTAACACTGAAGCTTTCTTT. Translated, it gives CASSASKTGNTEAFF.

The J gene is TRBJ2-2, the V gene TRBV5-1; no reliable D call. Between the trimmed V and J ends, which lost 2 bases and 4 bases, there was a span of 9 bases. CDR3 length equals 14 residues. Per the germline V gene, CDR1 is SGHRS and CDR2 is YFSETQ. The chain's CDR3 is CASSFLLFTGELFF. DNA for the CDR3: TGCGCCAGCAGCTTTCTTCTGTTCACCGGGGAGCTGTTTTTT. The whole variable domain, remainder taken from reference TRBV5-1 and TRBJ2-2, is KAGVTQTPRYLIKTRGQQVTLSCSPISGHRSVSWYQQTPGQGLQFLFEYFSETQRNKGNFPGRFSGRQFSNSRSEMNVSTLELGDSALYLCASSFLLFTGELFFGEGSRLTVL.

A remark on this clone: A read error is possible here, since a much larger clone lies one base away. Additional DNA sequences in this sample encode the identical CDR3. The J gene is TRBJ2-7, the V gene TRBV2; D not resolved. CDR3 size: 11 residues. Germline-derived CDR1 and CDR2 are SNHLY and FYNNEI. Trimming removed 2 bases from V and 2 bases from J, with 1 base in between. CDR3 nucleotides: TGTGCCAGCAGTGAAACCTACGAGCAGTACTTC. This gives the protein CASSETYEQYF. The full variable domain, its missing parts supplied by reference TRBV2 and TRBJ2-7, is EPEVTQTPSHQVTQMGQEVILRCVPISNHLYFYWYRQILGQKVEFLVSFYNNEISEKSEIFDDQFSVERPDGSNFTLKIRSTKLEDSAMYFCASSETYEQYFGPGTRLTVT.

CDR3 loop: CASSPGQGLYEQYF. The CDR3, as DNA: TGTGCCAGCAGTCCGGGACAGGGATTATACGAGCAGTACTTC. The rearrangement uses TRBV5-6 and TRBJ2-7; 9 positions agree with TRBD1. Germline assignment: CDR1 SGHDT and CDR2 YYEEEE. The CDR3 totals 14 residues. V lost 5 bases to trimming and J lost 4 bases; unmatched junction nucleotides: 7.

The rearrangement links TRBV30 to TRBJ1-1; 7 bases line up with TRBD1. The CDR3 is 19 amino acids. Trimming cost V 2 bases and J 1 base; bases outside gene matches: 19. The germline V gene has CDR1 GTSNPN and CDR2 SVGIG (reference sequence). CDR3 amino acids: CAWSLHDSVPTGANTEAFF. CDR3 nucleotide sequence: TGTGCCTGGAGTTTGCACGACTCCGTCCCAACAGGGGCGAACACTGAAGCTTTCTTT.

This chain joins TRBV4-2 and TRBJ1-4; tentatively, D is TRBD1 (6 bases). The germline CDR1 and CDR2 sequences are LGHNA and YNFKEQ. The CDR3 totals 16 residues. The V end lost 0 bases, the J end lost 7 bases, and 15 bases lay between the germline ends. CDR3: CASSQDQGTGGEKLFF. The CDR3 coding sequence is TGTGCCAGCAGCCAAGATCAGGGGACGGGTGGTGAAAAACTGTTTTTT.

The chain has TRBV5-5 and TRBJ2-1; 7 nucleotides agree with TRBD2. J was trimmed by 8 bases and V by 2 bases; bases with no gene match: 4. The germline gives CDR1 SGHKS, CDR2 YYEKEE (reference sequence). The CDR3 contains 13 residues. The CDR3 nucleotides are TGTGCCAGCAGCTTCGCGGGAGAGGATGAGCAGTTCTTC. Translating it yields CASSFAGEDEQFF.

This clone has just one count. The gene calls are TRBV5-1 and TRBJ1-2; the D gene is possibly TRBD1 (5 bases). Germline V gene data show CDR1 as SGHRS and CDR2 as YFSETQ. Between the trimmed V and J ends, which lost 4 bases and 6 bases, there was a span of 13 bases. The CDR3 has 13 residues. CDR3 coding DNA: TGCGCCAGCAGCCCAAGCGGGGCAGATGGCTACACCTTC. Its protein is CASSPSGADGYTF.

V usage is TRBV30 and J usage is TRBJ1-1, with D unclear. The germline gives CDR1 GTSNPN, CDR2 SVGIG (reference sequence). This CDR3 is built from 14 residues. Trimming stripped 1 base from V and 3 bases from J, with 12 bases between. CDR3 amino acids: CAWSDGVFDTEAFF. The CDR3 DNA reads TGTGCCTGGAGTGATGGGGTTTTCGACACTGAAGCTTTCTTT.

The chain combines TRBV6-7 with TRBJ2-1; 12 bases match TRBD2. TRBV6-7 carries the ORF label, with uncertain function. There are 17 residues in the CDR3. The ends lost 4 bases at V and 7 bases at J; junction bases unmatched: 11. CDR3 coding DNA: TGTGCCAGCAGTTTCTTGCGACTAGCGGGAGTGGGTAATGAGCAGTTCTTC. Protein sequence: CASSFLRLAGVGNEQFF.

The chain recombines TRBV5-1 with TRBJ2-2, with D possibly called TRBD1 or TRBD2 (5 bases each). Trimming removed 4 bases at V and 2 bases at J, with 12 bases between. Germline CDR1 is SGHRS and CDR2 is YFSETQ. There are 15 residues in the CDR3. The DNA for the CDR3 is TGCGCCAGCAGCGCAAGAGGGACCAACACCGGGGAGCTGTTTTTT. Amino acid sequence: CASSARGTNTGELFF. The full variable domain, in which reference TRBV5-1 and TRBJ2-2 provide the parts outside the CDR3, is KAGVTQTPRYLIKTRGQQVTLSCSPISGHRSVSWYQQTPGQGLQFLFEYFSETQRNKGNFPGRFSGRQFSNSRSEMNVSTLELGDSALYLCASSARGTNTGELFFGEGSRLTVL.

The CDR3 nucleotides read TGTGCCAGCAGCCAATCCAGGGGCTACTATGGCTACACCTTC. Amino acids: CASSQSRGYYGYTF. The genes are TRBV14 and TRBJ1-2; weak D call: TRBD1 (6 bases). Germline V gene lookup returns CDR1 SGHDN and CDR2 FVKESK. This CDR3 is 14 amino acids long. Trimming left V 2 bases short and J 3 bases short, with 10 bases between.

CDR3 coding DNA: TGTGCCAGCAGCGACTTGGCGGGAAGTAATGAGCAGTTCTTC. It is translated as CASSDLAGSNEQFF. This chain connects TRBV2 to TRBJ2-1, with D perhaps matching TRBD2 (6 bases). CDR3 size: 14 residues. In germline, CDR1 is SNHLY, CDR2 FYNNEI. Trimming cost V 6 bases and J 7 bases, with 16 bases left between them.

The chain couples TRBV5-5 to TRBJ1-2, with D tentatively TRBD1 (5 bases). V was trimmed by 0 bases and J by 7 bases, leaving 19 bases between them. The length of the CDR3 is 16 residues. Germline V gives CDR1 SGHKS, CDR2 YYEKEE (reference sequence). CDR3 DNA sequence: TGTGCCAGCAGCTTGGCCCTTGCTGAGGGGCGGGGTGGCTACACCTTC. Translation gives CASSLALAEGRGGYTF.

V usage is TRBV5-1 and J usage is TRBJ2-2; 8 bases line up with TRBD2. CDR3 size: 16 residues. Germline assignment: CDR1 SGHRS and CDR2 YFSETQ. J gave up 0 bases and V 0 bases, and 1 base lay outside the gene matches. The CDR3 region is CASSLGAGANTGELFF. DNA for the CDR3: TGCGCCAGCAGCTTGGGAGCGGGGGCGAACACCGGGGAGCTGTTTTTT.

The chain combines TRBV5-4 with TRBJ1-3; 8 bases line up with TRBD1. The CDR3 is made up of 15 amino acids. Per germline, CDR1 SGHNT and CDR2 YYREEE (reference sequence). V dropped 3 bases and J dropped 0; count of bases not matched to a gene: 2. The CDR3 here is CASSYTGGSGNTIYF. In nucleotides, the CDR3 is TGTGCCAGCAGCTATACAGGGGGCTCTGGAAACACCATATATTTT.

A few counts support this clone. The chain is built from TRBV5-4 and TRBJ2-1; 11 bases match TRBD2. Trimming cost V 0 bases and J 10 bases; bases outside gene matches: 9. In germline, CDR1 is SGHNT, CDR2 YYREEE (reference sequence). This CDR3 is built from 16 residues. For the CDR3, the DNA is TGTGCCAGCAGCTTGGGTGGTAGCGGGGGGGAAAGGGAGCAGTTCTTC. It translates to CASSLGGSGGEREQFF.

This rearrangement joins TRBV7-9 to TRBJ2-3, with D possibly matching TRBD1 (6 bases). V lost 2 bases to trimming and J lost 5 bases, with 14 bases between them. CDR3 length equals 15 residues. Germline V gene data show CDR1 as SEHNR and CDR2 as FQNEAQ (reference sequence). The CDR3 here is CASSLSGRDKDTQYF. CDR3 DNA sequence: TGTGCCAGCAGCTTATCGGGCAGGGACAAAGATACGCAGTATTTT.

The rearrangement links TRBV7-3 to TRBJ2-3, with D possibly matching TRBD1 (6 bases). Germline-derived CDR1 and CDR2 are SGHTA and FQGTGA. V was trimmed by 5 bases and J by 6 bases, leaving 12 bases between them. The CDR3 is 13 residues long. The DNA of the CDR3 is TGTGCCAGCAGCCCGGGGACATCCGATACGCAGTATTTT. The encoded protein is CASSPGTSDTQYF.

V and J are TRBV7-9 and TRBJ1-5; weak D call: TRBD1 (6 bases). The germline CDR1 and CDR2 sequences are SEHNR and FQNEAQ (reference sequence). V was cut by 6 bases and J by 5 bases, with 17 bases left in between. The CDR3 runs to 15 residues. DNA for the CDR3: TGTGCCAGCAGACAGGGTGGCGGGAAGGATCAGCCCCAGCATTTT. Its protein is CASRQGGGKDQPQHF. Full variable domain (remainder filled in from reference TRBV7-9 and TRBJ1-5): DTGVSQNPRHKITKRGQNVTFRCDPISEHNRLYWYRQTLGQGPEFLTYFQNEAQLEKSRLLSDRFSAERPKGSFSTLEIQRTEQGDSAMYLCASRQGGGKDQPQHFGDGTRLSIL.

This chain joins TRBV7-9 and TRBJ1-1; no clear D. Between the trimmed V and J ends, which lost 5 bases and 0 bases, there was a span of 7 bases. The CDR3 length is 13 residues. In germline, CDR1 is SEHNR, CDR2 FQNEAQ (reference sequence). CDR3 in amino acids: CASSGHMNTEAFF. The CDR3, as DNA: TGTGCCAGCAGCGGGCATATGAACACTGAAGCTTTCTTT.